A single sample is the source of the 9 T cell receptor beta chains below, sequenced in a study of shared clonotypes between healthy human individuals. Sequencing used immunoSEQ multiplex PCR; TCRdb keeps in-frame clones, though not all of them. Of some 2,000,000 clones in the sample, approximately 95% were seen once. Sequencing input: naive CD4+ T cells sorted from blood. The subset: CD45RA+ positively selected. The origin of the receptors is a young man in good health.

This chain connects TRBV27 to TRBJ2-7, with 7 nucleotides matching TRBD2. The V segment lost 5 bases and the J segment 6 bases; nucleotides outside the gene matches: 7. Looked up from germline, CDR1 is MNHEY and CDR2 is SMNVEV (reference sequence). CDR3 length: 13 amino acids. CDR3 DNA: TGTGCCAGCAGTCCGCGACTAGCCTCCGAGCAGTACTTC. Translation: CASSPRLASEQYF.

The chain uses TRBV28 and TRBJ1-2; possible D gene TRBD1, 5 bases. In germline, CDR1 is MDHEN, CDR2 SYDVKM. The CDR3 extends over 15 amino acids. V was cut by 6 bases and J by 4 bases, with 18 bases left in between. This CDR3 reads CASSPGGAGVYGYTF. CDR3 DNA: TGTGCCAGCAGCCCGGGCGGGGCTGGAGTCTATGGCTACACCTTC.

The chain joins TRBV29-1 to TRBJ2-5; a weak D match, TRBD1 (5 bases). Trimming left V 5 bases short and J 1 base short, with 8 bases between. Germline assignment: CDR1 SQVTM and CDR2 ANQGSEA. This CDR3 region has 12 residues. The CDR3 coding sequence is TGCAGCGTTTTTCAGGGCCAAGAGACCCAGTACTTC. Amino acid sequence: CSVFQGQETQYF.

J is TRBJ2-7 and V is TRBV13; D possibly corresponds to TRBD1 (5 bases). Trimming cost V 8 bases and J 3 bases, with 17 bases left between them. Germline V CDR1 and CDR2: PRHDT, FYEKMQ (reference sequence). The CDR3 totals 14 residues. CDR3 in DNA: TGTGCCAGCGGTCTACGGCAGGGCAGCTACGAGCAGTACTTC. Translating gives CASGLRQGSYEQYF.

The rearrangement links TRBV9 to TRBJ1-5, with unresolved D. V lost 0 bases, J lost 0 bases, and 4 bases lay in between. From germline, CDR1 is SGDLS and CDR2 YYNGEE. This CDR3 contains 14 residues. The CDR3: CASSVAASNQPQHF. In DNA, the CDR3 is TGTGCCAGCAGCGTAGCAGCTAGCAATCAGCCCCAGCATTTT.

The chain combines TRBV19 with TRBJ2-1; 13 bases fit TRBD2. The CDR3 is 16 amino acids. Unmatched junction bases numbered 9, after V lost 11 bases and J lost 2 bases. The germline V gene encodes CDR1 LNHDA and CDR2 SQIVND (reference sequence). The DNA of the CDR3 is TGTGCCTGTCGGACTAGCGGGAGAAAGGCCTACAATGAGCAGTTCTTC. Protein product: CACRTSGRKAYNEQFF.

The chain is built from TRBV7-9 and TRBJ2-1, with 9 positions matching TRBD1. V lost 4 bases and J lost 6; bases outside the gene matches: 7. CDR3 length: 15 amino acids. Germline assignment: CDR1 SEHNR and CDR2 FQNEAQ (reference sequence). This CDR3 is CASSSRTGDGNEQFF. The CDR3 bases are TGTGCCAGCAGCTCCCGGACAGGGGACGGCAATGAGCAGTTCTTC.

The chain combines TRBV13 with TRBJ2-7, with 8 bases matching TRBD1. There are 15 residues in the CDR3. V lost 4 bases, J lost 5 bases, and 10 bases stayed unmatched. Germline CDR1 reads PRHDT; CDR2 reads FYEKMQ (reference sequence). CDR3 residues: CASSSKDRENHEQYF. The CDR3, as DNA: TGTGCCAGCAGCTCCAAGGACAGGGAGAATCACGAGCAGTACTTC.

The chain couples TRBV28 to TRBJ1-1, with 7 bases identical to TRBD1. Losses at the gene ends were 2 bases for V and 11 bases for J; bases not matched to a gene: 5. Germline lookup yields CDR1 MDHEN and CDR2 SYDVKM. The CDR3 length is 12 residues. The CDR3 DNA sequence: TGTGCCAGCAGTTTAAGGGACAGAAGGGCTTTCTTT. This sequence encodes CASSLRDRRAFF.